This T cell receptor beta chain was captured in a study of monozygotic twins with inflammatory bowel disease. Study outcomes and limitations: With others, IBD patients shared fewer clonotypes than healthy twins did, especially with disease activity.

A remark on this clonotype: What it binds is unknown.

Template switching appended UMIs that held a 6-nucleotide sample barcode. TCRdb reanalyzed the 5' RACE reads, giving one entry per CDR3 protein sequence and no DNA. Recorded here are roughly 200,000 distinct CDR3 sequences; the top ten clones represent approximately 1.6%. This CDR3 is built from 15 residues. Germline lookup yields CDR1 SGHRS and CDR2 YFSETQ. The clonotype originates from a human donor with ulcerative colitis or Crohn's disease, or a healthy co-twin of an affected twin (not recorded which). Sequenced input: blood. The V and J genes are TRBV5-1 and TRBJ2-1; TCRdb names TRBD2, which stays unverified in the absence of DNA. The CDR3: CASSPAGWSYNEQFF.